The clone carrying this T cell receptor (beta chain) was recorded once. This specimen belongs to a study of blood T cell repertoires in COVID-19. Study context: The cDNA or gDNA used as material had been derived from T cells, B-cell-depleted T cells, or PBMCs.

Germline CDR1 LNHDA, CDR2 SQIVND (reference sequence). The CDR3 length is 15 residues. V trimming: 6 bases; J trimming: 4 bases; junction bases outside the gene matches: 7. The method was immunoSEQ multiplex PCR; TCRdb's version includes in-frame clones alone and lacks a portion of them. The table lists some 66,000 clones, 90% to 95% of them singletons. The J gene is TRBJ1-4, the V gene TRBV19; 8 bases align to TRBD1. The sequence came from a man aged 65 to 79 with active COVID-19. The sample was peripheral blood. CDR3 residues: CASSLGTGINEKLFF. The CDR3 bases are TGTGCCAGTAGCCTGGGGACAGGCATTAATGAAAAACTGTTTTTT.